The rows below give T cell receptor beta chains drawn from one sample of a study of cytomegalovirus exposure and HLA in healthy donors. Profiled with immunoSEQ multiplex PCR; TCRdb holds only in-frame clones, not every one. The data contain around 130,000 clones, around 85% of them singletons. Sequences were obtained from PBMCs. The origin of the receptors is a female donor in good health and CMV-seronegative. Each CDR3 is given with its conserved first and last residue. A D gene is named only where the DNA matches it firmly. Clone size, where shown, is once, few, many, or a class for clones that have expanded.

D,J,V,size,CDR3,DNA
-,TRBJ2-7,TRBV6-6,few,CASSLARYEQYF,TGTGCCAGCAGCCTAGCGAGATACGAGCAGTACTTC
-,TRBJ1-1,TRBV28,-,CASTENTEAFF,TGTGCCAGCACAGAGAACACTGAAGCTTTCTTT
TRBD2,TRBJ2-1,TRBV5-1,-,CASSQGLAGGHEQFF,TGCGCCAGCAGCCAGGGACTAGCGGGAGGGCATGAGCAGTTCTTC
-,TRBJ2-3,TRBV27,-,CASSLGRASTDTQYF,TGTGCCAGCAGTTTGGGCAGGGCTAGCACAGATACGCAGTATTTT
-,TRBJ2-7,TRBV25-1,few,CASTHKDRYEQYF,TGTGCCAGCACCCATAAGGACAGATACGAGCAGTACTTC
-,TRBJ2-5,TRBV6-1,-,CASSALQGFETQYF,TGTGCCAGCAGTGCCTTACAGGGTTTTGAGACCCAGTACTTC
-,TRBJ2-1,TRBV4-1,-,CASSLKDGNNEQFF,TGCGCCAGCAGCCTTAAGGACGGGAACAATGAGCAGTTCTTC
TRBD1,TRBJ2-1,TRBV6-1,-,CASRPGTGGVNEQFF,TGTGCCAGCAGGCCCGGGACAGGGGGGGTCAATGAGCAGTTCTTC
TRBD2,TRBJ2-7,TRBV4-2,-,CASSQERAGAYEQYF,TGTGCCAGCAGCCAAGAGAGAGCGGGAGCCTACGAGCAGTACTTC
-,TRBJ1-2,TRBV13,-,CASSPRTDYGYTF,TGTGCCAGCAGCCCCCGGACAGACTATGGCTACACCTTC
TRBD2,TRBJ2-1,TRBV29-1,-,CSVESWEGYNEQFF,TGCAGCGTTGAAAGTTGGGAGGGCTACAATGAGCAGTTCTTC
-,TRBJ1-1,TRBV20-1,-,CSANPGREAFF,TGCAGTGCTAACCCGGGGAGAGAAGCTTTCTTT
TRBD2,TRBJ2-1,TRBV4-2,-,CASSPLAGSYNEQFF,TGTGCCAGCAGCCCCCTAGCGGGCTCCTACAATGAGCAGTTCTTC
-,TRBJ2-5,TRBV28,-,CASKTRRRSPETQYF,TGTGCCAGCAAAACTCGGAGGCGATCCCCGGAGACCCAGTACTTC
-,TRBJ1-5,TRBV9,-,CASSVYEGWDINSNQPQHF,TGTGCCAGCAGCGTATATGAGGGGTGGGACATAAATAGCAATCAGCCCCAGCATTTT
-,TRBJ1-1,TRBV6-1,-,CASSESGNTEAFF,TGTGCCAGCAGTGAATCAGGGAACACTGAAGCTTTCTTT
TRBD1,TRBJ2-3,TRBV28,-,CASSPRTGGLSTDTQYF,TGTGCCAGCAGTCCGAGGACAGGGGGCTTGAGCACAGATACGCAGTATTTT
-,TRBJ2-4,TRBV19,-,CASSIPGHARDIQYF,TGTGCCAGTAGTATACCGGGACACGCTAGAGACATTCAGTACTTC
-,TRBJ1-5,TRBV6-5,-,CASSYSGQSPQHF,TGTGCCAGCAGTTACTCGGGCCAGTCTCCCCAGCATTTT
TRBD1,TRBJ1-1,TRBV4-2,-,CASSQRPGQGSNTEAFF,TGTGCCAGCAGCCAAAGACCGGGACAGGGCTCGAACACTGAAGCTTTCTTT
-,TRBJ1-1,TRBV9,-,CASSAGGFEAFF,TGTGCCAGCAGCGCGGGGGGATTTGAAGCTTTCTTT
-,TRBJ2-7,TRBV10-2,once,CASSEQPGFSYEQYF,TGCGCCAGCAGTGAGCAACCAGGGTTTTCCTACGAGCAGTACTTC
-,TRBJ1-1,TRBV2,once,CASRGAGEAFF,TGTGCCAGCAGGGGGGCAGGTGAAGCTTTCTTT
TRBD2,TRBJ2-3,TRBV2,few,CASSEAILAGGGSYTQYF,TGTGCCAGCAGTGAAGCGATATTAGCGGGAGGCGGGAGTTATACGCAGTATTTT
-,TRBJ1-5,TRBV2,-,CASSATDYSNQPQHF,TGTGCCAGCAGTGCTACAGATTATAGCAATCAGCCCCAGCATTTT
TRBD2,TRBJ2-1,TRBV2,few,CASRRLAGVREQFF,TGTGCCAGCAGGAGACTAGCGGGAGTCCGAGAGCAGTTCTTC
-,TRBJ1-5,TRBV7-2,once,CASSFLPDQPQHF,TGTGCCAGCAGCTTTCTACCCGATCAGCCCCAGCATTTT
-,TRBJ1-4,TRBV6-1,few,CASTLDSFNEKLFF,TGTGCCAGCACCCTCGACAGCTTTAATGAAAAACTGTTTTTT
TRBD1,TRBJ2-3,TRBV18,once,CASSTGGTDTQYF,TGTGCCAGCTCTACAGGGGGCACAGATACGCAGTATTTT
-,TRBJ2-1,TRBV27,-,CASSPERVGEQFF,TGTGCCAGCTCTCCGGAGCGGGTGGGAGAGCAGTTCTTC
-,TRBJ1-2,TRBV6-1,-,CASSVRLAELYGYTF,TGTGCCAGCAGTGTAAGGTTGGCGGAACTCTATGGCTACACCTTC
TRBD2,TRBJ2-5,TRBV5-6,-,CASSPTSGGEPQETQYF,TGTGCCAGCAGCCCGACTAGCGGGGGAGAGCCGCAGGAGACCCAGTACTTC
TRBD2,TRBJ2-3,TRBV10-3,-,CAISESRTSGRSTDTQYF,TGTGCCATCAGTGAGTCCAGGACTAGCGGGAGGAGCACAGATACGCAGTATTTT
-,TRBJ2-1,TRBV11-2,once,CASSLAPPDNEQFF,TGTGCCAGCAGCTTAGCCCCCCCGGACAATGAGCAGTTCTTC
TRBD1,TRBJ2-5,TRBV7-9,-,CASRVTGGAETQYF,TGTGCCAGCAGAGTAACAGGGGGCGCAGAGACCCAGTACTTC
TRBD1,TRBJ2-5,TRBV7-6,-,CASSLEGQGIGETQYF,TGTGCCAGCAGCTTAGAGGGACAGGGAATAGGAGAGACCCAGTACTTC